This record concerns one T cell receptor (beta chain) sequence. This specimen belongs to a study of regulatory T cells in long-lasting Graves disease. The time point was: newly diagnosed GD, antithyroid drugs for less than 3 months. Scientists built the TCR library using RNA that was extracted from PBMCs. Germline lookup yields CDR1 SQVTM and CDR2 ANQGSEA. This CDR3 has 14 amino acids. V trimming: 4 bases; J trimming: 8 bases; junction bases outside the gene matches: 7. HTBI primers from iRepertoire and Arm-PCR of CDR3 regions yielded the TCR beta libraries. Each CDR3 protein is one row after TCRdb ran MiXCR on the multiplex PCR reads. This sample has about 430,000 distinct CDR3 sequences, with around 16% found just once. These records were also assigned to another study, of T cells in Graves' hyperthyroidism and ophthalmopathy.

This chain uses TRBV29-1 with TRBJ2-1, with TRBD2 identical over 11 bases. The sequenced sample was peripheral blood mononuclear cells (PBMCs), obtained at new diagnosis, from a patient treated with antithyroid drugs. This receptor was obtained from a woman aged 40 to 50 with Graves disease. The CDR3: CSVGLAGRRDEQFF. The CDR3 DNA sequence: TGCAGCGTTGGACTAGCGGGACGGAGGGATGAGCAGTTCTTC.